These 29 T cell receptor beta chains came from one sample sequenced in a study of T cell repertoires in cytomegalovirus infection. One entry per CDR3 protein, called by TCRdb with MiXCR from the reads. The data contain about 530,000 distinct CDR3 sequences, more than 25% of them singletons. The sample was PBMCs. All receptors derive from a human donor in good health (CMV status not recorded). Some clones in this sample may be carry-over from other donors' samples.

This clonotype has a handful of counts. The rearrangement uses TRBV6-2 or TRBV6-3 and TRBJ2-4; 7 nucleotides line up with TRBD1. J was trimmed by 6 bases and V by 5 bases; bases with no gene match: 7. In germline, CDR1 is MNHEY, CDR2 SVGEGT. CDR3 length: 14 amino acids. The CDR3 coding sequence is TGTGCCAGCAGTGGACAGGTTGATATAAACATTCAGTACTTC. Translating it yields CASSGQVDINIQYF.

The rearrangement links TRBV4-1 to TRBJ2-5; D possibly corresponds to TRBD2 (6 bases). CDR1 and CDR2 (germline): MGHRA, YSYEKL. CDR3 length: 15 residues. V was cut by 4 bases and J by 3 bases, with 15 bases left in between. The CDR3 sequence: CASSPRGPSEETQYF. In DNA, the CDR3 is TGCGCCAGCAGCCCACGAGGGCCTAGCGAAGAGACCCAGTACTTC.

V gene TRBV4-1 combines with J gene TRBJ2-3; 7 bases are a match to TRBD2. There are 17 residues in the CDR3. Germline CDR1 reads MGHRA; CDR2 reads YSYEKL. V was pared by 2 bases and J by 0 bases, with 8 bases of the junction left unmatched. The CDR3 region is CASSQRSGAISTDTQYF. CDR3 DNA sequence: TGCGCCAGCAGCCAACGAAGCGGGGCGATCAGCACAGATACGCAGTATTTT.

This clonotype was counted between two and nine times. This chain joins TRBV7-2 and TRBJ2-6; a possible D gene is TRBD2 (5 bases). This CDR3 contains 14 residues. Trimming stripped 2 bases from V and 12 bases from J, with 14 bases between. CDR1 SGHTA and CDR2 FQGNSA come from the germline V gene. The CDR3 DNA reads as TGTGCCAGCAGCTTAAGTGTTAGCGAGCCCGTCCTGACTTTC. It specifies CASSLSVSEPVLTF.

This chain uses TRBV29-1 with TRBJ1-1; TRBD1 is a possible D gene (5 bases). Germline V gene data show CDR1 as SQVTM and CDR2 as ANQGSEA. The CDR3 is made up of 15 amino acids. V was shortened by 8 bases and J by 0 bases, with 19 bases between the two germline ends. CDR3 protein: CSIQYRRKMNTEAFF. The CDR3 DNA is TGCAGCATCCAGTACAGGAGGAAAATGAACACTGAAGCTTTCTTT. Together with reference TRBV29-1 and TRBJ1-1, the CDR3 gives the full variable domain: SAVISQKPSRDICQRGTSLTIQCQVDSQVTMMFWYRQQPGQSLTLIATANQGSEATYESGFVIDKFPISRPNLTFSTLTVSNMSPEDSSIYLCSIQYRRKMNTEAFFGQGTRLTVV.

In its sample, this clonotype was seen many times. This chain uses TRBV5-5 with TRBJ1-1; no definite D call. This CDR3 comprises 15 residues. Germline V gene sequence: CDR1 SGHKS, CDR2 YYEKEE (reference sequence). V lost 4 bases to trimming and J lost 0 bases, with 13 bases between them. The CDR3 DNA reads TGTGCCAGCAGCCTAAACGACGGGGTGAACACTGAAGCTTTCTTT. Protein: CASSLNDGVNTEAFF.

This clonotype was detected only a few times. The chain combines TRBV7-9 with TRBJ1-2; 8 bases are a match to TRBD1. Germline CDR1 SEHNR, CDR2 FQNEAQ (reference sequence). This CDR3 comprises 14 residues. Trimming took 5 bases from V and 4 from J; bases not matched to a gene: 6. CDR3 residues: CASSPRDRLYGYTF. The DNA of the CDR3 is TGTGCCAGCAGCCCCCGGGACAGGCTCTATGGCTACACCTTC. Combining the CDR3 with reference TRBV7-9 and TRBJ1-2 gives the whole variable domain DTGVSQNPRHKITKRGQNVTFRCDPISEHNRLYWYRQTLGQGPEFLTYFQNEAQLEKSRLLSDRFSAERPKGSFSTLEIQRTEQGDSAMYLCASSPRDRLYGYTFGSGTRLTVV.

This clonotype occurred once. The chain combines TRBV20-1 with TRBJ2-5; D is unresolved. The CDR3 is 12 amino acids. The V end lost 3 bases, the J end lost 3 bases, and 8 bases lay between the germline ends. Germline V gives CDR1 DFQATT, CDR2 SNEGSKA (reference sequence). The CDR3 DNA follows: TGCAGTGCTAGCCCGTTTGAAGAGACCCAGTACTTC. The encoded protein is CSASPFEETQYF.

The chain links TRBV11-2 to TRBJ2-3; TRBD2 aligns across 8 bases. Trimming cost V 1 base and J 7 bases; bases outside gene matches: 7. Germline-derived CDR1 and CDR2 are SGHAT and FQNNGV. The CDR3 covers 15 residues. The CDR3 DNA sequence: TGTGCCAGCAGCTTAGCTGCGGGAGGAGGAAATACGCAGTATTTT. This encodes CASSLAAGGGNTQYF.

The chain carries TRBV6-2 or TRBV6-3 and TRBJ2-5, with TRBD2 identical over 13 bases. The ends lost 5 bases at V and 5 bases at J; junction bases unmatched: 17. CDR3 length: 19 amino acids. Germline V gives CDR1 MNHEY, CDR2 SVGEGT. This CDR3 reads CASSGAFNGLAGDWETQYF. As DNA, the CDR3 is TGTGCCAGCAGTGGAGCATTTAATGGACTAGCGGGAGACTGGGAGACCCAGTACTTC.

V is TRBV12-3 or TRBV12-4 and J is TRBJ1-1; D remains ambiguous. This CDR3 contains 14 residues. V shed 8 bases and J shed 0 bases, with 13 bases lying between them. CDR3: CASLGETMNTEAFF. Here the CDR3 DNA reads TGTGCCAGCCTTGGGGAGACGATGAACACTGAAGCTTTCTTT.

The chain is built from TRBV20-1 and TRBJ2-1, with D possibly TRBD2 on 5 matching bases. Trimming pared 1 base from V and 0 bases from J, leaving 10 bases between. Germline CDR1 and CDR2: DFQATT and SNEGSKA (reference sequence). CDR3 length: 15 amino acids. The CDR3 bases are TGCAGTGCTAGAGGTCTCGGGATCTCCTACAATGAGCAGTTCTTC. It encodes CSARGLGISYNEQFF.

The chain is built from TRBV7-4 and TRBJ2-3; the match to TRBD2 covers 16 bases. From germline, CDR1 is SGHVT and CDR2 SQSDAQ. The ends lost 5 bases at V and 3 bases at J; junction bases unmatched: 5. This CDR3 spans 17 amino acids. The CDR3 here is CASSPGLAGGPTDTQYF. In DNA form, the CDR3 reads TGTGCCAGCAGCCCGGGACTAGCGGGAGGGCCGACAGATACGCAGTATTTT.

CDR3 DNA sequence: TGTGCCAGCAGTCCCAGTGGTGGACTAGCGGGAGGCACAGATACGCAGTATTTT. Its protein is CASSPSGGLAGGTDTQYF. The V and J genes are TRBV6-1 and TRBJ2-3; TRBD2 matches 13 bases. CDR1 is MNHNS, CDR2 SASEGT, per germline. The CDR3 consists of 18 residues. Trimming removed 5 bases from V and 1 base from J; junction bases left unmatched: 9.

This clonotype has only a few counts. CDR3 in amino acids: CASSLGGSPGEQYF. DNA of the CDR3: TGCGCCAGCAGCTTGGGTGGCAGCCCGGGGGAGCAGTACTTC. The V gene is TRBV5-1, the J gene TRBJ2-7, with D perhaps matching TRBD2 (5 bases). Germline V gene sequence: CDR1 SGHRS, CDR2 YFSETQ. Trimming pared 0 bases from V and 7 bases from J, leaving 14 bases between. The CDR3 length is 14 residues.

This clonotype has more than one count but fewer than ten. The chain joins TRBV28 to TRBJ1-4; 11 nucleotides align to TRBD1. Germline V lookup: CDR1 MDHEN, CDR2 SYDVKM. The CDR3 sequence is 15 residues long. J gave up 7 bases and V 2 bases, and 3 bases lay outside the gene matches. The CDR3 reads CASSLPGQGGEKLFF. The CDR3 DNA is TGTGCCAGCAGTTTACCGGGACAGGGGGGTGAAAAACTGTTTTTT.

The gene calls are TRBV29-1 and TRBJ2-7; 7 nucleotides line up with TRBD2. In germline, CDR1 is SQVTM, CDR2 ANQGSEA. The CDR3 sequence is 14 residues long. The V segment lost 7 bases and the J segment 4 bases; nucleotides outside the gene matches: 13. The CDR3 protein is CSASWGGVEYEQYF. As DNA, the CDR3 is TGCAGCGCGTCTTGGGGAGGGGTTGAGTACGAGCAGTACTTC.

The chain carries TRBV24-1 and TRBJ1-2; no clear D. The germline V and J ends were trimmed by 6 bases and 6 bases, with 7 bases remaining between them. CDR1 and CDR2 (germline): KGHDR, SFDVKD. The CDR3 totals 11 residues. This CDR3 reads CATSHGNGYTF. Written as DNA, the CDR3 is TGTGCCACCAGTCACGGTAATGGCTACACCTTC.

V and J are TRBV9 and TRBJ2-7; the D is unclear. Per germline, CDR1 SGDLS and CDR2 YYNGEE. With 0 bases removed from V and 2 bases from J, the gap between germline ends came to 12 bases. The CDR3 consists of 15 residues. Written as DNA, the CDR3 is TGTGCCAGCAGCGTAGGACTGGGTCAGGCCTACGAGCAGTACTTC. Amino acids: CASSVGLGQAYEQYF.

J is TRBJ2-3 and V is TRBV6-2 or TRBV6-3, with 12 bases that match TRBD2. The CDR3 contains 17 residues. CDR1 is MNHEY and CDR2 is SVGEGT in the germline V gene. With 5 bases clipped from V and 2 bases from J, the junction kept 8 bases outside the gene matches. As DNA, the CDR3 is TGTGCCAGCAGTGCCGGACTAGCGGGGAGGAACACAGATACGCAGTATTTT. Residues: CASSAGLAGRNTDTQYF.

In this sample, this clonotype turned up a few times. The rearrangement joins TRBV28 to TRBJ1-4, with D hard to call. V lost 1 base and J 3 bases, leaving 12 bases between the germline ends. Germline V CDR1 and CDR2: MDHEN, SYDVKM. The CDR3 consists of 16 residues. This chain's CDR3 is CASSLSGQSSNEKLFF. In DNA form, the CDR3 reads TGTGCCAGCAGTTTATCTGGGCAGAGTTCTAATGAAAAACTGTTTTTT.

The V and J genes are TRBV20-1 and TRBJ2-7, with TRBD1 as a possible D gene (6 bases). The length of the CDR3 is 12 residues. Trimming took 6 bases from V and 1 from J, leaving 10 bases between them. In germline, CDR1 is DFQATT, CDR2 SNEGSKA (reference sequence). The CDR3: CSAEQGSYEQYF. The DNA of the CDR3 is TGCAGTGCGGAACAGGGTTCCTACGAGCAGTACTTC.

The rearrangement uses TRBV6-2 or TRBV6-3 and TRBJ1-1, with D perhaps matching TRBD1 (5 bases). Germline loops: CDR1 MNHEY, CDR2 SVGEGT. V lost 5 bases and J 5 bases, leaving 12 bases between the germline ends. This CDR3 is 13 amino acids long. The CDR3 reads CASSRDRWTEAFF. For the CDR3, the DNA is TGTGCCAGCAGTAGGGACCGTTGGACTGAAGCTTTCTTT.

The chain employs TRBV28 and TRBJ2-3; D is possibly TRBD2 (5 bases). The V gene lost 1 base and the J gene lost 4 bases, with 18 bases spanning the gap. Germline loops: CDR1 MDHEN, CDR2 SYDVKM. The CDR3 has 17 residues. The CDR3 DNA sequence: TGTGCCAGCAGTTTATATGGGCGGTCCCCCGGGGCAGATACGCAGTATTTT. It yields the protein CASSLYGRSPGADTQYF.

This clonotype was counted once. The chain uses TRBV28 and TRBJ1-4; TRBD1 aligns across 7 bases. Trimming took 2 bases from V and 4 from J; bases not matched to a gene: 13. The V gene's germline CDR1 is MDHEN and CDR2 SYDVKM. The CDR3 is 18 amino acids. The CDR3 sequence is CASSLIPARQGLNEKLFF. The CDR3 DNA is TGTGCCAGCAGTTTAATCCCCGCACGACAGGGCCTTAATGAAAAACTGTTTTTT.

The chain recombines TRBV4-1 with TRBJ1-2; no clear D. The CDR3 sequence is 13 residues long. Trimming stripped 4 bases from V and 4 bases from J, with 10 bases between. The germline V gene encodes CDR1 MGHRA and CDR2 YSYEKL. The CDR3 loop is CASSLDRPYGYTF. DNA of the CDR3: TGCGCCAGCAGCCTGGACCGTCCCTATGGCTACACCTTC.

The rearrangement uses TRBV12-3 or TRBV12-4 and TRBJ2-7, with a tentative D call TRBD2 (5 bases). The CDR3 totals 13 residues. The V and J ends lost 5 bases and 3 bases respectively, with 11 bases between them. In nucleotides, the CDR3 is TGTGCCAGCAGTGGCCCCAGCGGCTACGAGCAGTACTTC. As protein: CASSGPSGYEQYF.

As concerns this clonotype: A read error is possible here, since a much larger clone lies one base away. The chain uses TRBV12-3 or TRBV12-4 and TRBJ2-2; TRBD2 might be the D (6 bases). V lost 6 bases, J lost 1 base, and 12 bases lay in between. CDR3 length equals 15 residues. CDR3 nucleotide sequence: TGTGCCAGCAGCTCCAGACTAGGGAACACCGGGGAGCTGTTTTTT. It codes for CASSSRLGNTGELFF.

The chain combines TRBV24-1 with TRBJ2-2, with D possibly matching TRBD1 (6 bases). Trimming left V 4 bases short and J 6 bases short, with 17 bases between. The CDR3 is made up of 16 amino acids. The germline V gene has CDR1 KGHDR and CDR2 SFDVKD. The CDR3 DNA sequence: TGTGCCACCAGTGACAGACAGGCTCTCGGGGCCGGGGAGCTGTTTTTT. This gives the protein CATSDRQALGAGELFF.